This record covers a single T cell receptor beta chain. V shed 4 bases and J 2 bases; nucleotides not matched to a gene: 6. Germline loops: CDR1 SGHNT, CDR2 YYREEE (reference sequence). This CDR3 has 15 residues. The data are from a study of blood T cell repertoires in COVID-19. About the study: The cDNA or gDNA used as material had been derived from T cells, B-cell-depleted T cells, or PBMCs.

In the authors' methods: Amplification with reference gene primers provided the estimates of nucleated cell counts. Assay used: immunoSEQ multiplex PCR; TCRdb lists only in-frame clones, some missing. V and J calls and clone size are as listed in that table; D and trimming were resolved from the DNA. The sample contains 130,000 to 150,000 clones, 84% of which appear only once. V usage is TRBV5-4 and J usage is TRBJ2-3, with TRBD2 matching over 8 bases. The receptor's source is a man aged 55 to 70 with active or convalescent COVID-19. Sequenced: peripheral blood. This chain's CDR3 is CASSKLAELTDTQYF. The CDR3 nucleotides read TGTGCCAGCAGCAAACTAGCGGAGCTCACAGATACGCAGTATTTT.